The rows below give T cell receptor beta chains drawn from one sample of a study of T cells in Graves' hyperthyroidism and ophthalmopathy. MiXCR, applied by TCRdb to the multiplex PCR reads, yields one record per CDR3 protein. The sample has about 720,000 distinct CDR3 sequences; over 15% are singletons. The source material was blood. All receptors come from a woman between 45 and 65 years old with Graves' hyperthyroidism that later progressed to Graves' ophthalmopathy. Each CDR3 is given with its conserved first and last residue. D genes are given only for firm matches. Rows may omit the clone size; those that give it use once, few, many or a size class.

D gene	clone size	V gene	J gene	CDR3 protein	CDR3 DNA
.	many	TRBV2	TRBJ1-1	CASGRTGNTEAFF	TGTGCCAGCGGGAGGACGGGGAACACTGAAGCTTTCTTT
.	.	TRBV5-4	TRBJ1-5	CASSFDGGWDQPQHF	TGTGCCAGCAGCTTCGACGGGGGCTGGGATCAGCCCCAGCATTTT
.	many	TRBV2	TRBJ2-7	CASSEALRVSYEQYF	TGTGCCAGCAGTGAAGCGCTTCGGGTTTCCTACGAGCAGTACTTC
.	many	TRBV7-2	TRBJ1-2	CASSLVGSTGYGYTF	TGTGCCAGCAGCTTAGTCGGCTCAACGGGCTATGGCTACACCTTC
.	.	TRBV20-1	TRBJ1-1	CSAPRESWTEAFF	TGCAGTGCCCCCCGGGAATCGTGGACTGAAGCTTTCTTT
TRBD1	once	TRBV9	TRBJ1-4	CASSVAGQGYEKLFF	TGTGCCAGCAGCGTAGCGGGACAGGGGTACGAAAAACTGTTTTTT
TRBD1	.	TRBV10-1	TRBJ2-7	CASSDSGTGTYEQYF	TGCGCCAGCAGTGACAGCGGGACAGGGACCTACGAGCAGTACTTC
.	once	TRBV27	TRBJ2-5	CASTPTGGLVAQYF	TGTGCCAGCACCCCAACCGGGGGGCTCGTGGCCCAGTACTTC
.	many	TRBV11-2	TRBJ1-1	CASSLGRGSRAFF	TGTGCCAGCAGCTTAGGTCGGGGCAGTCGAGCTTTCTTT
.	many	TRBV20-1	TRBJ1-1	CSARGGGNTEAFF	TGCAGTGCTAGGGGAGGGGGGAACACTGAAGCTTTCTTT
.	.	TRBV5-1	TRBJ1-4	CASRRFANNEKLFF	TGCGCCAGCCGAAGATTCGCGAATAATGAAAAACTGTTTTTT
.	.	TRBV9	TRBJ2-7	CASSVGGGSQYF	TGTGCCAGCAGCGTAGGGGGCGGCTCGCAGTACTTC
TRBD1	.	TRBV19	TRBJ1-4	CASSKQGYRTNEKLFF	TGTGCCAGTAGTAAACAGGGGTACCGTACTAATGAAAAACTGTTTTTT
TRBD2	many	TRBV27	TRBJ2-1	CASSSTSGGAFEQFF	TGTGCCAGCAGTTCGACTAGCGGGGGGGCCTTTGAGCAGTTCTTC
TRBD1	few	TRBV20-1	TRBJ1-5	CSASYTGTGRISNQPQHF	TGCAGTGCTAGCTATACCGGGACAGGCAGAATTAGCAATCAGCCCCAGCATTTT
.	few	TRBV20-1	TRBJ1-2	CSAPTATSYTF	TGCAGTGCTCCGACAGCCACGAGCTACACCTTC
.	.	TRBV7-9	TRBJ1-6	CANSAWTGNNSPLHF	TGTGCCAACAGCGCTTGGACCGGGAATAATTCACCCCTCCACTTT
.	many	TRBV27	TRBJ1-1	CASMTVMNTEAFF	TGTGCCAGCATGACAGTGATGAACACTGAAGCTTTCTTT
.	.	TRBV18	TRBJ1-6	CAGSPLAGDNSPLHF	TGTGCCGGCTCACCACTAGCCGGGGATAATTCACCCCTCCACTTT
TRBD1	.	TRBV19	TRBJ1-1	CASEDRGNTEAFF	TGTGCCAGTGAGGACAGGGGGAACACTGAAGCTTTCTTT
TRBD1	many	TRBV6-2/TRBV6-3	TRBJ2-5	CASSYGTGHPETQYF	TGTGCCAGCAGTTACGGGACAGGCCACCCAGAGACCCAGTACTTC
TRBD1	many	TRBV20-1	TRBJ1-6	CSARGTGENSPLHF	TGCAGTGCTAGAGGGACAGGGGAGAATTCACCCCTCCACTTT
TRBD1	.	TRBV27	TRBJ1-4	CARNRDRPATNEKLFF	TGTGCCAGGAACCGGGACAGGCCTGCAACTAATGAAAAACTGTTTTTT
TRBD1	many	TRBV13	TRBJ1-1	CASSFDRDTEAFF	TGTGCCAGCAGCTTCGACAGGGACACTGAAGCTTTCTTT
.	many	TRBV7-8	TRBJ1-4	CASSLDRGFGEKLFF	TGTGCCAGCAGCTTAGATCGGGGGTTTGGTGAAAAACTGTTTTTT
TRBD1	many	TRBV6-1	TRBJ1-3	CASSTGTGEKGSGNTIYF	TGTGCCAGCAGTACCGGGACAGGGGAAAAGGGCTCTGGAAACACCATATATTTT
TRBD1	many	TRBV20-1	TRBJ2-3	CSAFTGGRDTQYF	TGCAGTGCCTTCACAGGGGGAAGGGATACGCAGTATTTT
.	.	TRBV24-1	TRBJ2-5	CATSDYFGETQYF	TGTGCCACCAGTGACTACTTCGGCGAGACCCAGTACTTC
.	many	TRBV20-1	TRBJ1-2	CSADSNYGYTF	TGCAGTGCCGACAGTAACTATGGCTACACCTTC
.	many	TRBV14	TRBJ1-1	CASSQWEQRNTEAFF	TGTGCCAGCAGCCAATGGGAACAGCGGAACACTGAAGCTTTCTTT
.	few	TRBV6-4	TRBJ1-5	CASSVDGNQPQHF	TGTGCCAGCAGTGTCGACGGCAATCAGCCCCAGCATTTT
TRBD1	many	TRBV5-1	TRBJ2-7	CASSSTGTGSYEQYF	TGCGCCAGCAGCTCGACCGGGACAGGCTCCTACGAGCAGTACTTC
TRBD2	.	TRBV20-1	TRBJ2-1	CSANDQLAGKWDEQFF	TGCAGTGCCAATGACCAACTAGCGGGGAAGTGGGATGAGCAGTTCTTC
TRBD1	many	TRBV30	TRBJ1-1	CAWGTGVGWAFF	TGTGCCTGGGGGACAGGGGTCGGTTGGGCTTTCTTT
TRBD2	.	TRBV19	TRBJ2-5	CASSASRLAGLETQYF	TGTGCCAGTAGTGCTAGCCGGCTAGCGGGGTTAGAGACCCAGTACTTC
TRBD1	.	TRBV7-9	TRBJ2-1	CASSASGTGGSEQFF	TGTGCCAGCAGCGCTTCCGGGACAGGGGGTAGTGAGCAATTCTTC
.	few	TRBV6-1	TRBJ1-5	CASSLRRALGLRSNQPQHF	TGTGCCAGCAGCCTCCGTAGAGCCTTAGGGTTGCGGAGCAATCAGCCCCAGCATTTT
.	many	TRBV12-3/TRBV12-4	TRBJ2-1	CASSLSSRGPAYNEQFF	TGTGCCAGCAGTTTATCTTCCCGGGGGCCAGCCTACAATGAGCAGTTCTTC
.	once	TRBV19	TRBJ1-5	CASSIGQSGNQPQHF	TGTGCCAGTAGTATTGGACAGTCGGGCAATCAGCCCCAGCATTTT
.	.	TRBV4-1	TRBJ1-2	CASSQAPGLGYGYTF	TGCGCCAGCAGCCAAGCTCCGGGCCTAGGCTATGGCTACACCTTC
.	many	TRBV12-3/TRBV12-4	TRBJ1-1	CADRVMNTEAFF	TGTGCCGACAGAGTGATGAACACTGAAGCTTTCTTT
.	many	TRBV11-1	TRBJ2-5	CASSLPGAPVTQYF	TGTGCCAGCAGCTTGCCGGGGGCCCCGGTAACCCAGTACTTC
.	few	TRBV7-7	TRBJ2-1	CATAAGKNNEQFF	TGTGCTACCGCGGCAGGAAAAAACAATGAGCAGTTCTTC
TRBD1	.	TRBV29-1	TRBJ2-2	CSSRGRTGELFF	TGCAGCTCGAGGGGGCGGACCGGGGAGCTGTTTTTT
TRBD1	few	TRBV5-1	TRBJ2-3	CASSLGGTGPLYTDTQYF	TGCGCCAGCAGCTTGGGGGGGACAGGTCCACTTTACACAGATACGCAGTATTTT
TRBD1	few	TRBV6-2/TRBV6-3	TRBJ1-5	CASSIRTGGSNQPQHF	TGTGCCAGCAGCATACGGACAGGGGGGAGCAATCAGCCCCAGCATTTT
.	.	TRBV6-1	TRBJ2-7	CASSEGTEQYF	TGTGCCAGCAGTGAAGGGACAGAGCAGTACTTC
.	.	TRBV6-1	TRBJ2-5	CASSKKKGETQYF	TGTGCCAGCAGTAAAAAGAAGGGAGAGACCCAGTACTTC
.	few	TRBV12-3/TRBV12-4	TRBJ1-2	CASSTRLGGHYGCTF	TGTGCCAGCAGTACCCGGTTGGGGGGGCACTATGGCTGCACCTTC